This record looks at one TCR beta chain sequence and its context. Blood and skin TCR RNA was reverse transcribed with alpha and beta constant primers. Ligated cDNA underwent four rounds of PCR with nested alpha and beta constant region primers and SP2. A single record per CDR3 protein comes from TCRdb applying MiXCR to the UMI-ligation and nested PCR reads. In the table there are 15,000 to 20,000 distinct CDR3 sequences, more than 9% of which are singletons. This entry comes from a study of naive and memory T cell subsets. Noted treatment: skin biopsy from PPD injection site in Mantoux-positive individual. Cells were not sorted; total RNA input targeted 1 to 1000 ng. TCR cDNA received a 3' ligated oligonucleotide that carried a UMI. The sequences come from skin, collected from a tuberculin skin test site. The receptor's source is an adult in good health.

DNA of the CDR3: TGTGCCAGCAGCGCCACAGGGGGCCAAGAGACCCAGTACTTC. Protein product: CASSATGGQETQYF. The genes are TRBV7-9 and TRBJ2-5, with TRBD1 identical over 8 bases. The ends lost 5 bases at V and 1 base at J; junction bases unmatched: 3. CDR1 is SEHNR and CDR2 is FQNEAQ in the germline V gene (reference sequence). The CDR3 is made up of 14 amino acids.